The clone carrying this T cell receptor (beta chain) was observed at least ten times. The antigen is undetermined. The sample is drawn from a study of shared clonotypes between healthy human individuals. Study outcomes and limitations: Sharing across a few donors was seen in 4% to 5% of naive CD4 clonotypes. The study drew on few donors, limiting represented genetic and exposure-history diversity.

Assay: immunoSEQ multiplex PCR; the TCRdb copy retains only in-frame clones and omits some. This table holds 110,000 or so clones, 68% found once. V was cut by 4 bases and J by 2 bases, with 13 bases left in between. CDR1 and CDR2 (germline): MGHDK, SYGVNS. The CDR3 length is 15 residues. V gene TRBV25-1 combines with J gene TRBJ2-3, with D maybe TRBD1 (6 bases). This receptor was identified in a woman in her thirties in good health. Sequenced sample: memory CD8+ T cells sorted from blood. Subset in this sample: CD45RO+ cells pooled with CCR7-negative TemRA cells. Written as DNA, the CDR3 is TGTGCCAGCAGTGCCCAGGACAGTACCACAGATACGCAGTATTTT. The encoded protein is CASSAQDSTTDTQYF.